The source of this T cell receptor beta chain is a study of blood T cell repertoires in COVID-19. Looking at the study overall: Both acute and convalescent COVID-19 samples were obtained from the United States, Italy and Spain. The cDNA or gDNA used as material had been derived from T cells, B-cell-depleted T cells, or PBMCs.

The ends were cut back, 6 bases at V and 2 bases at J, with 13 bases in the middle. The germline V gene has CDR1 SGHRS and CDR2 YFSETQ. The CDR3 contains 14 residues. Methods used by the authors: Reference gene primer amplification gave nucleated cell count estimates. TCRdb's copy holds only in-frame clones and misses some; the assay was immunoSEQ multiplex PCR. V and J calls and clone size follow that table, whereas D and trimming were derived from the DNA. Of approximately 210,000 clones in the sample, under 95% were seen once. Sequencing used peripheral blood. The rearrangement uses TRBV5-1 and TRBJ2-3, with D tentatively TRBD2 (6 bases). This TCR came from a man in his thirties or forties with acute or convalescent COVID-19. CDR3: CASKPSGSTDTQYF. The CDR3 DNA sequence: TGCGCCAGCAAACCCAGCGGGTCCACAGATACGCAGTATTTT.